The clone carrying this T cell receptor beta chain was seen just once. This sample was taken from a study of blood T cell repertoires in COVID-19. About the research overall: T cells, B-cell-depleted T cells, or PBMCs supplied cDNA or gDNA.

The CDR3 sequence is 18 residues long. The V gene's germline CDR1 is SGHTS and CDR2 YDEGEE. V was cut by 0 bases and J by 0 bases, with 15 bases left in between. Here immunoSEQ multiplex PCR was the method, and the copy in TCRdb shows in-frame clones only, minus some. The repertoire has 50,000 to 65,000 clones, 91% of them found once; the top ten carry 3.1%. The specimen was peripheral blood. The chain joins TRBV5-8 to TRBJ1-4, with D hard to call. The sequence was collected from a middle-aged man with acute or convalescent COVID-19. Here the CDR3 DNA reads TGTGCCAGCAGCTTGGTTGTGACACCCACTGCAACTAATGAAAAACTGTTTTTT. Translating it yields CASSLVVTPTATNEKLFF.